Below, one T cell receptor (beta chain) is given with its context. These data originate in a study of cytomegalovirus exposure and HLA in healthy donors. This CDR3 comprises 15 residues. V shed 4 bases and J shed 3 bases, with 14 bases lying between them. CDR1 is SGHRS, CDR2 YFSETQ, per germline. This table comes from immunoSEQ multiplex PCR, and its TCRdb copy is limited to in-frame clones, with some not included. The data show some 170,000 clones, about 89% seen once. The chain carries TRBV5-1 and TRBJ1-5; D unclear. Sequenced sample: PBMCs. The sequence was collected from a man between 18 and 35 years old in good health and CMV-seropositive. The CDR3 sequence: CASSPDSGINQPQHF. The CDR3 DNA follows: TGCGCCAGCAGCCCAGATTCAGGTATCAATCAGCCCCAGCATTTT.